This T cell receptor (beta chain) was captured in a study of T-cell reconstitution after alpha-beta-depleted transplantation in children. This clonotype was detected ten times or more. Its antigen is still unknown. Whole-study findings and limits: It was newly produced T cells that mostly accounted for T-cell counts and diversity one year after transplant. Surviving recipient T cells and thymic progenitors produced the high day-60 TCRbeta diversity seen in some patients. Reportedly, only several hundred clones from non-depleted graft cells drove alpha-beta T-cell counts at about two months.

The TCRbeta library was prepared with unique molecular identifiers. TCRdb re-called the PCR reads with MiXCR, one entry per CDR3 protein. The sample includes 300,000 to 400,000 distinct CDR3 sequences, around 15% seen only once; the top ten take about 41%. Trimming cost V 3 bases and J 4 bases; bases outside gene matches: 7. Germline V lookup: CDR1 SGHNT, CDR2 YYREEE (reference sequence). The CDR3 is made up of 15 amino acids. V gene TRBV5-4 combines with J gene TRBJ2-5; 9 nucleotides align to TRBD1. The source was PBMCs, mostly from graft donor cells, collected 360 days after TCRalphabeta/CD19-depleted stem cell transplant. This clonotype was obtained from a male patient between 2 and 15 years old who had a stem cell transplant for acute lymphoblastic leukemia, so the T cells may come from the graft donor. The CDR3 nucleotides are TGTGCCAGCAGCTGGGACAGGGTGAAGCCAGAGACCCAGTACTTC. It yields the protein CASSWDRVKPETQYF.